This T cell receptor beta chain was recovered during a study of T cells in Graves' hyperthyroidism and ophthalmopathy. Overall study context: Before any treatment, at initial diagnosis, peripheral blood was collected. Points from the study as a whole: The authors' 13 V-J model separated ophthalmopathy from stable hyperthyroidism. With a median lead of around 6.7 months before onset, the model predicted ophthalmopathy.

In this sample, this clonotype turned up a few times. The antigen remains undetermined. TCR beta CDR3 regions were amplified from RNA. Primed by the HTBI set, a first-round RT-PCR was run on the TCR CDR3. One entry per CDR3 protein, called by TCRdb with MiXCR from the multiplex PCR reads. The sample holds around 300,000 distinct CDR3 sequences; around 15% are singletons and the top ten take under 8%. There are 12 residues in the CDR3. CDR1 is SGHTA, CDR2 FQGNSA, per germline. V was pared by 3 bases and J by 2 bases, with 4 bases between. The chain employs TRBV7-2 and TRBJ1-2; D is unclear. Sequenced sample: blood. The clonotype was recovered from a woman aged 40 to 50 with Graves' hyperthyroidism. The CDR3 coding sequence is TGTGCCAGCAGCTTCGTAAACTATGGCTACACCTTC. Its translation: CASSFVNYGYTF.